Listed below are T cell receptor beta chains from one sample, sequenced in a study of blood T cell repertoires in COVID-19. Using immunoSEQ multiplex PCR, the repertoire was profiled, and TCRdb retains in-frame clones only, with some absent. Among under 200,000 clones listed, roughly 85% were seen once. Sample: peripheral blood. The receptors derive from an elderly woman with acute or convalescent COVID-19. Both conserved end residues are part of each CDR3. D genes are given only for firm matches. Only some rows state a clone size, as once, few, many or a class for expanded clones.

TGTGCCAGCAGCGTAGGTGGACTATTTAATGAAAAACTGTTTTTT	CASSVGGLFNEKLFF	TRBV9	NA	TRBJ1-4	NA
TGCAGTGCCCGCCTTTACTCCGAGCAGTACTTC	CSARLYSEQYF	TRBV20-1	NA	TRBJ2-7	NA
TGTGCCACCAGCAGTCGGACAGACCTCATCACAGATACGCAGTATTTT	CATSSRTDLITDTQYF	TRBV15	NA	TRBJ2-3	NA
TGTGCCAGCAGCTGGAAGGGCGGGGCCGGGGAGCTGTTTTTT	CASSWKGGAGELFF	TRBV7-2	NA	TRBJ2-2	NA
TGCGCCAGCAGCCAAGATCAAGGGGTCTTAGGGGGTGAAGCTTTCTTT	CASSQDQGVLGGEAFF	TRBV4-1	NA	TRBJ1-1	NA
TGTGCCACCAGTGGGAGGGAGGAGAAAGAAGCTTTCTTT	CATSGREEKEAFF	TRBV24-1	NA	TRBJ1-1	once
TGTGCCAGCAGCTTGGTACTAGAATCCTACAATGAGCAGTTCTTC	CASSLVLESYNEQFF	TRBV5-4	NA	TRBJ2-1	NA
TGTGCCAGCAGTTTGCTGCACGATATGTCGGGGAGCTCTGGAAACACCATATATTTT	CASSLLHDMSGSSGNTIYF	TRBV28	NA	TRBJ1-3	NA
TGTGCCAGCAGCCCCGGGAGGGGGACTGAAGCTTTCTTT	CASSPGRGTEAFF	TRBV7-6	NA	TRBJ1-1	once
TGTGCCAGCAGTGATACAGGGTTTCGTTTTGAAAAATTGTTTTTT	CASSDTGFRFEKLFF	TRBV6-1	NA	TRBJ1-4	NA
TGCGCCAGCAGCTCCATGACTAGCGGGGGCTCCACAGATACGCAGTATTTT	CASSSMTSGGSTDTQYF	TRBV5-1	TRBD2	TRBJ2-3	NA
TGTGCCAGCAGTTTAGAGTCGAGGGACAGGGCAAACTATGGCTACACCTTC	CASSLESRDRANYGYTF	TRBV7-2	TRBD1	TRBJ1-2	NA
TGTGCCAGCAGTCCTCCCAACCGGGTAGGCTATGGCTACACCTTC	CASSPPNRVGYGYTF	TRBV28	NA	TRBJ1-2	NA
TGTGCCAGCAGGCGTACGGGAGCAGGAAACACCGGGGAGCTGTTTTTT	CASRRTGAGNTGELFF	TRBV27	NA	TRBJ2-2	NA
TGTGCCAGCAGCTTAGGGGGGGGAGGGAGAGATACGCAGTATTTT	CASSLGGGGRDTQYF	TRBV11-2	TRBD2	TRBJ2-3	NA
TGTGCCAGCAGCCCATCACTAGCGGGAGGTGCGAACACCGGGGAGCTGTTTTTT	CASSPSLAGGANTGELFF	TRBV11-2	TRBD2	TRBJ2-2	NA
TGTGCCAGCGTCGGCGAAACAGTTTTTTCAACTTTCTTT	CASVGETVFSTFF	TRBV7-9	NA	TRBJ1-1	NA
TGTGCCAGCAGCCAGGGGGCGACCTCCGACGAGCAGTACTTC	CASSQGATSDEQYF	TRBV3-1/TRBV3-2	NA	TRBJ2-7	NA
TGTGCCAGCAGTGAAAGGCAGGGGGCAGATACGCAGTATTTT	CASSERQGADTQYF	TRBV2	TRBD1	TRBJ2-3	NA
TGCAGCGCTACAGGGAAAGGGGATTCCGGGGAGCTGTTTTTT	CSATGKGDSGELFF	TRBV29-1	NA	TRBJ2-2	NA
TGTGCCAGCAAGGGGACAGGGACCTACGAGCAGTACTTC	CASKGTGTYEQYF	TRBV2	TRBD1	TRBJ2-7	NA
TGTGCCAGCAGCCCGGGAGGCCATTTAAAGAATGAGCAGTTCTTC	CASSPGGHLKNEQFF	TRBV7-6	TRBD2	TRBJ2-1	NA
TGTGCCAGTAGTATGGGGTCAACAGGGAATCAGCCCCAGCATTTT	CASSMGSTGNQPQHF	TRBV19	NA	TRBJ1-5	NA
TGTGCCAGCAGTTTAGCGGATAGCTCCTACAATGAGCAGTTCTTC	CASSLADSSYNEQFF	TRBV6-2/TRBV6-3	NA	TRBJ2-1	NA
TGCAGCGCCGGCTCTGGAAACACCATATATTTT	CSAGSGNTIYF	TRBV29-1	NA	TRBJ1-3	NA
TGTGCCAGCAGTTGGACAGCTAATTCACCCCTCCACTTT	CASSWTANSPLHF	TRBV28	NA	TRBJ1-6	NA
TGTGCCAGCAGTTTATCGATAGACAGGGACACTGAAGCTTTCTTT	CASSLSIDRDTEAFF	TRBV27	TRBD1	TRBJ1-1	NA
TGTGCCAGCAGCTTATTGGCCGGGACAGGGGGCGACACCGGGGAGCTGTTTTTT	CASSLLAGTGGDTGELFF	TRBV7-2	TRBD1	TRBJ2-2	NA
TGTGCCAGCAGCTTTAGCAGGGCAAACTACACCTTC	CASSFSRANYTF	TRBV5-6	NA	TRBJ1-2	few
TGCAGTGCTAGTTGGGCTAGCGGGAGTTGGGGGGATACGCAGTATTTT	CSASWASGSWGDTQYF	TRBV20-1	TRBD2	TRBJ2-3	NA
TGTGCCAGCAGTCTTATGGGGAACCGGGACAGACGCACCGGGGAGCTGTTTTTT	CASSLMGNRDRRTGELFF	TRBV28	TRBD1	TRBJ2-2	NA